This T cell receptor beta chain was profiled in a study of T cells in Graves' hyperthyroidism and ophthalmopathy (dated by TCRdb to between 2018 and 2021). Broadly, across the study: Peripheral blood samples were taken at initial diagnosis, before any treatment was given. A discovery cohort of about 96 patients, fewer than 50 with Graves' ophthalmopathy and roughly 59 with stable Graves' hyperthyroidism, was used to find distinguishing TCR V-J signatures. The study also compared thyroid tissue and blood T-cell repertoires from 5 to 7 Graves' hyperthyroidism patients. Whether ophthalmopathy could be predicted prospectively was tested in an independent validation cohort made up of 18 to 20 hyperthyroidism patients plus 17 patients who later progressed to ophthalmopathy. The paper describes TCR Vbeta CDR3 sequencing of 140 or so peripheral blood samples, made up of 43 ophthalmopathy patients, 70 to 75 hyperthyroidism patients and around 17 progressor patients. After sampling, hyperthyroidism patients received methimazole starting at 30 mg daily, and ophthalmopathy patients received high-dose intravenous methylprednisolone. For training and testing, the 95 to 100 patients in the discovery cohort were randomly divided in a 7:3 ratio.

This clonotype showed up just a few times. What antigen it recognizes has not been identified. Germline and junction disagree at one end, which may indicate a read error. A patient counted as having stable Graves' hyperthyroidism if no progression to ophthalmopathy occurred over 18 months of follow-up. Hyperthyroidism patients were newly diagnosed, had a disease duration of under 2 months, and were aged 18 to 65 years. Patients with uncontrolled infections, other autoimmune diseases, pregnancy or lactation were excluded. Diagnoses were established on the basis of clinical symptoms, serum thyroxine and TRAb, thyroid ultrasound, and orbital computed tomography. Ficoll-Paque density gradient centrifugation was used to isolate PBMCs from about 9.4 ml of fresh peripheral blood. Total RNA was extracted with Trizol reagent, and quality was checked on an Agilent 2100 Bioanalyzer. The TCR beta CDR3 regions were amplified from the RNA transcripts. For the first round of RT-PCR on the TCR CDR3, the HTBI primer set was used together with the Qiagen OneStep RT-PCR kit. Libraries were constructed in a second round of multiplex PCR, after which size selection and purification were carried out. The libraries were sequenced on an Illumina HiSeq2000 using paired-end 100 bp reads. The authors' analysis ran thus. Raw data were processed with SOAPnuke, discarding reads with adapters, uncalled bases, mean Phred below 15, or no exact constant-primer or identifier match. High-quality paired reads were merged with COPE v1.2.5, and unique nucleotide sequences were defined as clonotypes. MiTCR v1.1 was used to align clonotypes to the IMGT TRBV, TRBD and TRBJ reference segments. The analysis included only V-J combinations with a frequency above 0.0001, which together covered around 99% of the repertoires. A TCS score was defined as the ratio of F50 (clonal expansion) to E x V (chaos), with BLOSUM62-based TCRdist applied between CDR3 peptides within each V-J. Welch's t-statistics and random forest reduced around 510 V-J features to under 15, which were used in a naive Bayes classifier (R e1071). TCRdb's own reprocessing of the public reads used fastp at Q25 and MiXCR and kept productive beta chains. CDR3 protein sequences are deduplicated, and each keeps its most common genes and DNA. What appears here as the V and J calls and clone size reflects TCRdb's work, not the paper's. The sample contains a few hundred thousand distinct CDR3 sequences, approximately 14% of them found a single time. Together, the top ten hold approximately 7.4% of the sample.

CDR1 and CDR2, per the germline V gene, are SGHDN and FVKESK. Including cysteine and phenylalanine, the CDR3 has 15 amino acids. Here the CDR3 DNA is all that survives: 45 bases in frame from base 1. What the work shows at the level of the full study, not this receptor alone: In validation, the model predicted progression to ophthalmopathy a median of approximately 6.6 months before onset, with roughly 70% sensitivity and roughly 77% specificity. Most expanded thyroid clonotypes (frequency above 0.001) were also detected in blood, a finding suggesting that blood repertoires may reflect thyroid immune responses. Ophthalmopathy was separated from stable hyperthyroidism by a 13 V-J signature model, with about 86% sensitivity and approximately 81% specificity obtained in cross-validation and 80%/75% obtained in testing. No statistical method was used to set the sample size in advance, and investigators knew the group allocation.

This receptor was obtained from a woman aged 30 to 39 with Graves' hyperthyroidism. Sequencing was carried out using blood. The V and J genes are TRBV14 and TRBJ2-2, with TRBD1 tentatively as D gene (6 bases match). The CDR3 protein is CASSKDRLGTGELFF. In nucleotides, the sequence is TGTGCCAGCAGCAAAGACAGGCTAGGCACCGGGGAGCTGTTTTTT.